This T cell receptor (beta chain) originates from a study of T cell changes during pregnancy in multiple sclerosis. This CDR3 has 16 residues. V shed 2 bases and J 0 bases; nucleotides not matched to a gene: 4. Germline-derived CDR1 and CDR2 are MDHEN and SYDVKM. Assay used: immunoSEQ multiplex PCR; TCRdb lists only in-frame clones, some missing. The table has more than 45,000 clones, approximately 85% seen once. This specimen consisted of CD4+ T cells from peripheral blood mononuclear cells, obtained in the second trimester of pregnancy. The J gene is TRBJ2-7, the V gene TRBV28, with 10 bases aligning to TRBD2. This TCR came from a female donor with multiple sclerosis, enrolled in a pregnancy study. As DNA, the CDR3 is TGTGCCAGCAGTTTAAGGACTAGCGGCAGCTCCTACGAGCAGTACTTC. Translated: CASSLRTSGSSYEQYF.